This paragraph covers one T cell receptor (beta chain) sequence. In this sample, this clonotype turned up many times. The specificity of this receptor is unknown. There are no base qualities to consult, and no much larger clone falls within one base. Trimming accounts for 7 bases at V and 9 bases at J, while the number of junction bases matched to no gene is 7. Reading from cysteine to phenylalanine, the CDR3 counts 13 amino acids. The retained sequence is limited to the CDR3, 39 bases, with the frame set at the first base. The donors were some 39 Caucasian individuals from Russia, aged roughly 6 to 100 years, who were systemically healthy. Each donor gave roughly 11 milliliters of peripheral blood, drawn into EDTA-treated Vacutainer tubes. Ficoll-Paque density-gradient centrifugation was used to isolate PBMCs, with at least 6.5 million per sample. Total RNA, at least 6 micrograms per sample, was extracted from PBMCs with Trizol reagent. The percentages of naive CD45RAhigh/CD27high T cells were determined by flow cytometry on a PBMC aliquot from every donor.

These data belong to a study of blood T cells in healthy people across ages (dated by TCRdb to the mid-2010s). Notes on the research overall: In model experiments, template switching captured roughly one uniquely barcoded TCR beta cDNA molecule for every two T cells. Using deep sequencing normalized with unique cDNA molecular identifiers, the study measured how TCR beta repertoire diversity changes with age. Four age groups were formed from the donors: young (average approximately 15 years), middle-aged (around 37), aged (over 55) and long-lived (less than 85). To avoid experimental bias, donors of different ages were distributed randomly across sequencing lanes. The study analyzed two additional independent replicas of 1 million unique cDNA reads from the same blood draw for two donors, one aged 18 to 30 and one aged 80 or older. Here is what the overall study found, with its caveats: Because profiling used bulk unsorted PBMCs, naive and antigen-experienced compartments could not be compared conclusively. The percentage of naive T cells measured by flow cytometry correlated strongly with observed TCR beta diversity. Compared with the aged group, the long-lived group had more naive CD4+ T cells, fewer expanded clones and increased TCR diversity, suggesting age selection. Because the CMV infection status of the donors was unknown, age-related changes in expanded clonotypes may potentially have been confounded. As age increased, observed TCR beta diversity per million T cells dropped in a roughly linear way, and a significant reduction was already evident by age about 36. Estimates of total diversity based on one million sequenced T cells were considered lower bounds and underestimates.

To prepare the library, 5' RACE was applied. The instrument was an Illumina HiSeq 2500. A second PCR of roughly 7 to 11 cycles was performed with a sample-barcoded 5' primer and a J-beta primer mix. A unique molecular identifier was introduced onto each TCR beta cDNA molecule by a template-switch 5' adaptor carrying 12 random nucleotides. Each sample yielded at least 3 million CDR3-containing paired-end reads. All of the RNA was converted into first-strand cDNA using the Mint cDNA synthesis kit, with a TRBC-specific oligonucleotide serving as the primer. Following uracil-DNA glycosylase treatment, a first 18-cycle PCR with universal primers M1SS and BC2_uni_R was performed on all cDNA. The paper's data handling went like this. Each sample was normalized by randomly selecting 1 million high-quality reads, each carrying a distinct molecular identifier. Instead of being binned into consensus sequences, reads that shared molecular identifiers were thrown out. CDR3 identification, clonotype clustering and error correction used MiTCR with a Q25 quality threshold and the strictest error-elimination algorithm. A nonparametric unseen species model with Euler transformation was used to estimate lower-bound total TCR beta diversity. TCRdb ran its own pipeline on the public reads, namely fastp trimming at Q25 and MiXCR clone calling, and kept in-frame beta chains. Identical CDR3 proteins give one entry, which carries the most common genes and DNA. In this record, the V and J calls reflect TCRdb's handling and not the investigators' own analysis. Recorded for this sample are 850,000 or so distinct CDR3 sequences; about 28% of them occurred a single time. About 18% of the sample rests with the top ten.

Sequencing was performed on blood. The receptor's source is a woman older than 75 in good health. The chain is assembled from TRBV12-3 or TRBV12-4 and TRBJ2-5; the junction holds 11 bases that match TRBD2. In nucleotide form, the sequence is TGTGCCAGCAAGGGCCTAGCGGGGGGCCCCCAGTACTTC. Translated, this gives CASKGLAGGPQYF.